The present T cell receptor beta chain was sequenced within a study of glioma-infiltrating T cells after dendritic cell vaccination. Study details: Between about 2003 and 2013, patients got autologous tumor lysate-pulsed dendritic cell vaccines.

The immunoSEQ assay amplified TCRB CDR3 from up to 2 ug DNA. Libraries were prepared by immunoSEQ multiplex PCR; TCRdb keeps only in-frame clonotypes and omits some of them. Of 25,000 to 35,000 clones in the sample, 90% to 95% were seen once. Findings and limits, study-wide: Higher pretreatment TIL content predicted longer progression-free time and survival. The cohort had few patients with full blood and tumor sets.

Comment on this clone: The antigen remains undetermined.

Source: blood, taken before dendritic cell vaccination. The sequence was obtained from a human donor with glioblastoma.

The CDR3 bases are TGTGCCAGTAGCCCCGTCGGGGGAGGTAATGAAAAACTGTTTTTT. This translates into CASSPVGGGNEKLFF. This chain connects TRBV19 to TRBJ1-4, with a possible D match to TRBD1 (5 bases). This CDR3 has 15 amino acids. Germline assignment: CDR1 LNHDA and CDR2 SQIVND (reference sequence). Trimming cost V 6 bases and J 4 bases, with 15 bases left between them. Together with reference TRBV19 and TRBJ1-4, the CDR3 gives the full variable domain: DGGITQSPKYLFRKEGQNVTLSCEQNLNHDAMYWYRQDPGQGLRLIYYSQIVNDFQKGDIAEGYSVSREKKESFPLTVTSAQKNPTAFYLCASSPVGGGNEKLFFGSGTQLSVL.